This T cell receptor beta chain was sequenced during a study of T cells in Graves' hyperthyroidism and ophthalmopathy. A word on this clonotype: Its antigen is not identified.

Patients counted as stable if ophthalmopathy did not develop within 18 months. Researchers barred patients who had uncontrolled infection, other autoimmune disease, pregnancy or lactation. From approximately 9.5 ml of fresh peripheral blood, PBMCs were isolated. This CDR3 contains 12 residues. V was trimmed by 6 bases and J by 2 bases, leaving 8 bases between them. General study results and limits: Clonotypes that were expanded in thyroid above 0.001 mostly appeared in blood too.

It was RNA transcripts that yielded the amplified TCR beta CDR3 regions. In the first-round RT-PCR of the TCR CDR3, the HTBI primer set was used. TCRdb passed the multiplex PCR reads through MiXCR, listing each CDR3 protein once. Of roughly 330,000 distinct CDR3 sequences detected, 16% appear once; the ten largest clones hold roughly 33%. The rearrangement joins TRBV12-3 or TRBV12-4 to TRBJ2-7; tentatively, D is TRBD2 (6 bases). The receptor comes from a man younger than 40 with Graves' hyperthyroidism. The sample consisted of blood. The CDR3 here is CASRGGTYEQYF. The CDR3 DNA sequence: TGTGCCAGCAGAGGAGGGACCTACGAGCAGTACTTC.